This T cell receptor (beta chain) was captured in a study of identical twins. Study observations and caveats: Out-of-frame alpha sequences that twins shared showed excess low generation probability. High-abundance cord blood beta clonotypes had fewer insertions; memory repertoires showed none.

Comments on this clonotype: The antigen is unknown.

This CDR3 has 13 amino acids. CDR1 is SGHDT, CDR2 YYEEEE, per germline. The V end lost 4 bases, the J end lost 2 bases, and 6 bases lay between the germline ends. Donors were all healthy Caucasians. TCRdb reanalysed the 5' RACE reads using MiXCR and keeps one entry per CDR3 protein. The sample lists 1,800,000 or so distinct CDR3 sequences; more than 30% were seen once. The gene calls are TRBV5-6 and TRBJ1-4, with D unresolved. Sequences were obtained from cord blood. The source is a newborn girl in good health. The CDR3 nucleotides read TGTGCCAGCAGCGGCCCTACTAATGAAAAACTGTTTTTT. Translating gives CASSGPTNEKLFF.